The 3 T cell receptor beta chains reported below all come from one sample, sequenced in a study of blood T cells in healthy people across ages. Primers used in a second PCR of roughly 6 to 12 cycles were a sample-barcoded 5' primer and a J-beta primer mix. TCRdb used MiXCR to reprocess the 5' RACE reads, holding one entry per CDR3 protein. Seen here are 1.5 million or so distinct CDR3 sequences, approximately 40% observed once, and the top ten hold under 8%. The sample taken for sequencing was blood. All receptors come from a woman under 30 in good health.

Turning to this clonotype: Germline and junction disagree at one end, which may indicate a read error. The chain couples TRBV29-1 to TRBJ2-5, with 9 positions matching TRBD2. There are 14 residues in the CDR3. In germline, CDR1 is SQVTM, CDR2 ANQGSEA. CDR3 bases: TGCAGCATCAAAAGCGGGAGGCTTCAAGTGACCCAGTACTTC. Protein sequence: CSIKSGRLQVTQYF.

The sample holds a few counts of this clonotype. The chain couples TRBV6-5 to TRBJ1-3, with unresolved D. CDR3 length equals 13 residues. Trimming removed 5 bases from V and 4 bases from J, with 9 bases in between. Germline CDR1 reads MNHEY; CDR2 reads SVGAGI. CDR3 nucleotides: TGTGCCAGCAGTCTTATCGCGGGAAACACCATATATTTT. Protein: CASSLIAGNTIYF.

V usage is TRBV5-6 and J usage is TRBJ2-5, with D tentatively TRBD2 (5 bases). Trimming shortened V by 2 bases and J by 5 bases, and 13 bases separated the two germline ends. The CDR3 loop spans 14 amino acids. From germline, CDR1 is SGHDT and CDR2 YYEEEE. CDR3 sequence reads: CASSFGLRGETQYF. The CDR3 nucleotides read TGTGCCAGCAGCTTTGGGTTAAGAGGGGAGACCCAGTACTTC.